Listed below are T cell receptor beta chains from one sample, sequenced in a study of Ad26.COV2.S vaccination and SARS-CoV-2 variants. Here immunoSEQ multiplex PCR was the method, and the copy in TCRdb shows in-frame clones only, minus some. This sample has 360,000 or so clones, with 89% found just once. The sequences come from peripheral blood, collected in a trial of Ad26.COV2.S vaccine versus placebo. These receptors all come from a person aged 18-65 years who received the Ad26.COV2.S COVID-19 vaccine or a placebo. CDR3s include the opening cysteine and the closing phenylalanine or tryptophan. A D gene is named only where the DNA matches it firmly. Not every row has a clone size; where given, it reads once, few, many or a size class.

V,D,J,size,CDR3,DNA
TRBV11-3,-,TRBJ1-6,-,CASSLTNNSPLHF,TGTGCCAGCAGCTTGACCAATAATTCACCCCTCCACTTT
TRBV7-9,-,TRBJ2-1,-,CASSLSGNEQFF,TGTGCCAGCAGCTTATCCGGGAATGAGCAGTTCTTC
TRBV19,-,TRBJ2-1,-,CASRLGEGWYNEQFF,TGTGCCAGTAGGCTAGGGGAAGGGTGGTACAATGAGCAGTTCTTC
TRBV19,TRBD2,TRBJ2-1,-,CATKGLAGVNAEQFF,TGTGCCACCAAGGGGCTAGCGGGAGTGAACGCTGAGCAGTTCTTC
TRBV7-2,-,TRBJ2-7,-,CASSIVAGEQYF,TGTGCCAGCAGCATTGTGGCGGGGGAGCAGTACTTC
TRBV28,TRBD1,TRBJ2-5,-,CASSRTQGLETQYF,TGTGCCAGCAGTCGGACACAGGGGTTGGAGACCCAGTACTTC
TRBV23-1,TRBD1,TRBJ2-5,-,CASSQKSVCRGPFQAHNPVTQYF,TGCGCCAGCAGTCAAAAGTCGGTATGCAGGGGGCCTTTCCAGGCCCACAACCCTGTGACCCAGTACTTC
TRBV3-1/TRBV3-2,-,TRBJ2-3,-,CASSSVTDTQYF,TGTGCCAGCAGCTCGGTAACAGATACGCAGTATTTT
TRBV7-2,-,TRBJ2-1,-,CASSQGERGVLNEQFF,TGTGCCAGCAGCCAAGGCGAAAGGGGAGTTCTGAATGAGCAGTTCTTC
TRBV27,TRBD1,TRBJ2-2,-,CATRQGNTGELFF,TGTGCCACCAGACAGGGCAACACCGGGGAGCTGTTTTTT
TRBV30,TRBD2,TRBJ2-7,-,CAWSGGDRLPSGRSSYEQYF,TGTGCCTGGAGTGGGGGTGACAGGCTACCTAGCGGGAGAAGCTCCTACGAGCAGTACTTC
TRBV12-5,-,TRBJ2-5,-,CASGSPTGPQETQYF,TGTGCTAGTGGTTCGCCCACGGGACCACAAGAGACCCAGTACTTC
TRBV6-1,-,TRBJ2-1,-,CASSEALLNNEQFF,TGTGCCAGCAGTGAAGCCTTGTTAAACAATGAGCAGTTCTTC
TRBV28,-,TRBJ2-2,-,CASSRYTGELFF,TGTGCCAGCAGTCGGTACACCGGGGAGCTGTTTTTT
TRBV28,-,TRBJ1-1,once,CASSEAGNTEAFF,TGTGCCAGCAGCGAAGCTGGGAACACTGAAGCTTTCTTT
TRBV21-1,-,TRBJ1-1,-,CASSKASGGSNTEAFF,TGTGCCAGCAGCAAAGCCAGCGGGGGTTCGAACACTGAAGCTTTCTTT
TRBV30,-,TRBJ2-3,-,CAWARGATSTDTQYF,TGTGCCTGGGCCCGGGGGGCGACCAGCACAGATACGCAGTATTTT
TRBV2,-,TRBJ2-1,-,CASSGGVTGVSNEQFF,TGTGCCAGCAGTGGAGGTGTTACGGGAGTGAGCAATGAGCAGTTCTTC
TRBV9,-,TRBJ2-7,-,CASSRSGDRSYEQYF,TGTGCCAGCAGCCGAAGCGGGGACAGAAGCTACGAGCAGTACTTC
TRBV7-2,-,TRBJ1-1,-,CASTAGRANTEAFF,TGTGCCTCCACGGCAGGTCGTGCGAACACTGAAGCTTTCTTT
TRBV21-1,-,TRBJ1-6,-,CASRGTGENSPLHF,TGTGCCAGCAGAGGGACAGGGGAAAATTCACCCCTCCACTTT
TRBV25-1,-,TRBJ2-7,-,CASSKVRGYEQYF,TGTGCCAGCAGTAAAGTCCGGGGCTACGAGCAGTACTTC
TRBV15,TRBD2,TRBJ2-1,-,CATSELAGENPYNEQFF,TGTGCCACCAGCGAGCTAGCGGGAGAGAACCCCTACAATGAGCAGTTCTTC
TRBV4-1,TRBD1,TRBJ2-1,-,CASSLRDRGNSEQFF,TGCGCCAGCAGCCTCAGGGACAGGGGGAACAGTGAGCAGTTCTTC
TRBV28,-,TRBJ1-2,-,CASSFGLRGKYGYTF,TGTGCCAGCAGTTTTGGGCTCAGGGGCAAGTATGGCTACACCTTC
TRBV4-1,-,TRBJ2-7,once,CASSQLVGSSYEQYF,TGCGCCAGCAGCCAACTAGTAGGGAGCTCCTACGAGCAGTACTTC
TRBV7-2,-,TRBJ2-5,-,CASSFTTPPNQYF,TGTGCCAGCAGCTTTACTACCCCACCCAATCAGTACTTC
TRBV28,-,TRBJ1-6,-,CASSLGPLRSPLHF,TGTGCCAGCAGTTTGGGACCGCTTCGATCACCCCTCCACTTT
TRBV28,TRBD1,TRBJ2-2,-,CASSLDRGSWTGELFF,TGTGCCAGCAGTTTAGACAGGGGAAGTTGGACCGGGGAGCTGTTTTTT
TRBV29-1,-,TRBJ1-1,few,CSTNRATNTEAFF,TGCAGCACAAATAGGGCCACGAACACTGAAGCTTTCTTT
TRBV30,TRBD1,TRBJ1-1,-,CAWNRGPMNTEAFF,TGTGCCTGGAACAGGGGCCCTATGAACACTGAAGCTTTCTTT
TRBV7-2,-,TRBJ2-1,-,CASSPSRDTYNEQFF,TGTGCCAGCAGCCCCTCCCGGGACACATACAATGAGCAGTTCTTC
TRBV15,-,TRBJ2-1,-,CATSRVEVDEQFF,TGTGCCACCAGCAGAGTCGAGGTCGATGAGCAGTTCTTC
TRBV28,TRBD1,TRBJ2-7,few,CASGGQGSYEQYF,TGTGCCAGCGGGGGACAGGGGTCCTACGAGCAGTACTTC
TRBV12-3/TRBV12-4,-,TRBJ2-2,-,CASSLGGPGELFF,TGTGCCAGCAGTTTAGGGGGACCCGGGGAGCTGTTTTTT
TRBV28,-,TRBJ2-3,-,CASRDTDATDTQYF,TGTGCCAGCAGAGACACGGACGCCACAGATACGCAGTATTTT
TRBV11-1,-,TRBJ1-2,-,CASSPGHLNDGYTF,TGTGCCAGCAGCCCGGGACACCTGAATGATGGCTACACCTTC
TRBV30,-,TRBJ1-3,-,CAWATRGSGNTIYF,TGTGCCTGGGCGACCCGGGGGTCTGGAAACACCATATATTTT
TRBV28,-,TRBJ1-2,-,CASSFNGPPNYGYTF,TGTGCCAGCAGTTTTAATGGTCCGCCTAACTATGGCTACACCTTC
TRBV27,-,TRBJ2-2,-,CASSPFQGTGELFF,TGTGCCAGCAGTCCTTTCCAGGGCACCGGGGAGCTGTTTTTT
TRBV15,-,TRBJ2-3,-,CATSPQLRSTDTQYF,TGTGCCACCAGCCCACAACTGCGGAGCACAGATACGCAGTATTTT
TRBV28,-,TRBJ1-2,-,CASSLFNYGYTF,TGTGCCAGCAGTTTATTCAACTATGGCTACACCTTC
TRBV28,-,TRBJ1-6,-,CASSSTNNSPLHF,TGTGCCAGCAGTTCGACGAATAATTCACCCCTCCACTTT
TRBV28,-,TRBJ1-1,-,CASSFPNTLGQMNTEAFF,TGTGCCAGCAGTTTTCCCAATACTCTGGGGCAGATGAACACTGAAGCTTTCTTT
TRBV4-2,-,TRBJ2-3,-,CASSQDMAQAATDTQYF,TGTGCCAGCAGCCAAGATATGGCACAGGCTGCCACAGATACGCAGTATTTT
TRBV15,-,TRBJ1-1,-,CATSRNPSASEAFF,TGTGCCACCAGCAGAAACCCGTCGGCCTCTGAAGCTTTCTTT
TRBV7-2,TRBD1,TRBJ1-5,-,CASSLKGASNQPQHF,TGTGCCAGCAGCTTAAAGGGGGCCAGCAATCAGCCCCAGCATTTT
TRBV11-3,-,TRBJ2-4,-,CASSLGSDRRIQYF,TGTGCCAGCAGCTTGGGGAGTGACAGAAGAATTCAGTACTTC
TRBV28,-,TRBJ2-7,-,CASSRAGLGLEQYF,TGTGCCAGCAGTCGAGCGGGCCTCGGCCTTGAGCAGTACTTC
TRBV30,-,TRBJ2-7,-,CAWSGARGISYEQYF,TGTGCCTGGAGTGGGGCCCGGGGGATCTCCTACGAGCAGTACTTC
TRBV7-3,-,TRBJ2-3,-,CASSLLGRYTDTQYF,TGTGCCAGCAGCTTATTGGGACGTTATACAGATACGCAGTATTTT
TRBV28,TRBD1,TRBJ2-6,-,CATPGQGRSGANVLTF,TGTGCCACGCCGGGACAGGGGCGCTCTGGGGCCAACGTCCTGACTTTC
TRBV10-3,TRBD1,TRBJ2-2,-,CASRGGTGHTGELFF,TGTGCCAGCCGGGGTGGGACAGGGCACACCGGGGAGCTGTTTTTT
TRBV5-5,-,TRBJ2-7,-,CASSLAWEYTYEQYF,TGTGCCAGCAGCTTGGCGTGGGAGTACACCTACGAGCAGTACTTC
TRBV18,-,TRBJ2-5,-,CASSPGVARQETQYF,TGTGCCAGCTCACCAGGCGTAGCCCGTCAAGAGACCCAGTACTTC
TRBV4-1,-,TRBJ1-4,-,CASSQEEGGNEKLFF,TGCGCCAGCAGCCAAGAAGAGGGGGGTAATGAAAAACTGTTTTTT
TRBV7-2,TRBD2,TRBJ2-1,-,CASSEQLAGGDEQFF,TGTGCCAGCAGCGAGCAACTAGCGGGAGGGGATGAGCAGTTCTTC